This T cell receptor (beta chain) was captured by sequencing in a study of CD8 T cells in ankylosing spondylitis. Study-level findings and limits: CD8+ cells made up the disease-linked clones, which were relatively rare in peripheral blood.

TCRdb re-analysed the 5' RACE reads in MiXCR, keeping a single row per CDR3 protein. The table shows about 250,000 distinct CDR3 sequences, with roughly 8% occurring only once. The CDR3 sequence is 16 residues long. The germline V and J ends were trimmed by 7 bases and 0 bases, with 16 bases remaining between them. This clonotype was seen many times. Its antigen remains unidentified. This sequence was found in a female donor with ankylosing spondylitis or in good health (not recorded which). The chain joins TRBV12-3 or TRBV12-4 to TRBJ1-3; D call uncertain. Material for sequencing was blood, either unsorted or a sorted T cell fraction (not recorded which). The CDR3 loop reads CASTQSPASSGNTIYF. CDR3 nucleotides: TGTGCCAGCACCCAGAGCCCAGCGTCCTCTGGAAACACCATATATTTT.